Below are 11 T cell receptor beta chains sequenced from a single sample in a study of T cell responses to AZD1222 COVID-19 vaccine. TCRdb's copy holds only in-frame clones and misses some; the assay was immunoSEQ multiplex PCR. The sample yields roughly 110,000 clones, 70% to 90% seen once. This material consisted of peripheral blood, taken 28 days after the second AZD1222 dose. The receptors shown here come from an adult who received the AZD1222 COVID-19 vaccine.

The genes are TRBV10-1 and TRBJ2-3; 11 bases align to TRBD2. Germline trimming cut 5 bases from V and 4 bases from J; bases unmatched to any gene: 5. Germline values: CDR1 WNHNN, CDR2 SYGVQD (reference sequence). This CDR3 has 15 residues. CDR3 DNA: TGCGCCAGCAGTCTATCTAGCGGGGGGCCAGATACGCAGTATTTT. Residues: CASSLSSGGPDTQYF.

This sequence joins TRBV30 and TRBJ1-6; D not resolved. This CDR3 contains 15 residues. Germline V gene data show CDR1 as GTSNPN and CDR2 as SVGIG (reference sequence). Trimming stripped 0 bases from V and 7 bases from J, with 13 bases between. CDR3 residues: CAWSVASAGNSPLHF. CDR3 sequence (DNA): TGTGCCTGGAGTGTAGCGAGCGCGGGAAATTCACCCCTCCACTTT. The whole variable domain, filled in from reference TRBV30 and TRBJ1-6, reads SQTIHQWPATLVQPVGSPLSLECTVEGTSNPNLYWYRQAAGRGLQLLFYSVGIGQISSEVPQNLSASRPQDRQFILSSKKLLLSDSGFYLCAWSVASAGNSPLHFGNGTRLTVT.

This clone turned up a few times. The gene calls are TRBV18 and TRBJ2-7, with 9 bases identical to TRBD1. CDR3 length: 13 amino acids. Germline CDR1 and CDR2: KGHSH and LQKENI. The ends lost 8 bases at V and 3 bases at J; junction bases unmatched: 5. CDR3 region: CASTNRGLYEQYF. CDR3 nucleotides: TGTGCCAGCACCAACAGGGGGCTCTACGAGCAGTACTTC.

J is TRBJ2-1 and V is TRBV11-3; 7 bases match TRBD2. The CDR3 consists of 17 residues. Germline trimming cut 1 base from V and 4 bases from J; bases unmatched to any gene: 10. Germline V CDR1 and CDR2: SGHNT, YENEEA. CDR3 DNA: TGTGCCAGCAGCTTAGGGGGGGGAGCTCACTTATACAATGAGCAGTTCTTC. Protein sequence: CASSLGGGAHLYNEQFF.

The chain recombines TRBV15 with TRBJ2-3, with 7 bases fitting TRBD1. CDR3 size: 17 residues. Trimming at V came to 5 bases and at J to 1 base, leaving 12 bases not matched to a gene. CDR1 and CDR2 (germline): LNHNV, YYDKDF (reference sequence). The chain's CDR3 is CATSSHPDRDGTDTQYF. Here the CDR3 DNA reads TGTGCCACCAGCTCCCACCCCGACAGGGACGGCACAGATACGCAGTATTTT.

The chain has TRBV5-5 and TRBJ1-1; D call uncertain. Trimming stripped 0 bases from V and 0 bases from J, with 6 bases between. This CDR3 contains 14 residues. Germline CDR1 and CDR2: SGHKS and YYEKEE (reference sequence). The CDR3 sequence: CASSLVQVNTEAFF. CDR3 sequence (DNA): TGTGCCAGCAGCTTGGTTCAAGTGAACACTGAAGCTTTCTTT.

To note about this clone: An end of the junction does not agree with germline; a read error may underlie this. In DNA form, the CDR3 reads TGTGCCAGCAGTTTTCAAAACCGGGACTATGACTTC. It encodes CASSFQNRDYDF. The J gene is TRBJ1-2, the V gene TRBV12-3 or TRBV12-4; the D gene is possibly TRBD1 (5 bases). The CDR3 sequence is 12 residues long.

This chain joins TRBV6-6 and TRBJ1-5; D is possibly TRBD1 (6 bases). The CDR3 sequence is 14 residues long. The V end lost 2 bases, the J end lost 3 bases, and 8 bases lay between the germline ends. CDR1 is MNHNY and CDR2 is SVGAGI in the germline V gene (reference sequence). The CDR3 loop reads CASSYRGLNQPQHF. The CDR3 DNA sequence: TGTGCCAGCAGTTACCGGGGGCTCAATCAGCCCCAGCATTTT.

The rearrangement joins TRBV14 to TRBJ1-2; maybe TRBD1 (5 bases). Germline V gives CDR1 SGHDN, CDR2 FVKESK. The CDR3 is 16 residues long. Trimming removed 0 bases at V and 8 bases at J, with 19 bases between. The CDR3 DNA is TGTGCCAGCAGCCAAGATTTGGGCAGGGAGGTGCGGGGCTACACCTTC. Translated: CASSQDLGREVRGYTF.

The chain uses TRBV2 and TRBJ1-1; D might be TRBD1 (5 bases). The CDR3 extends over 18 amino acids. Germline loops: CDR1 SNHLY, CDR2 FYNNEI. Between the trimmed V and J ends, which lost 2 bases and 0 bases, there was a span of 19 bases. The CDR3 here is CASSEYSGRVSMNTEAFF. CDR3 coding DNA: TGTGCCAGCAGTGAATATTCTGGCAGGGTATCCATGAACACTGAAGCTTTCTTT.

This clone was seen once. The V gene is TRBV25-1, the J gene TRBJ2-7; perhaps TRBD2 as D (7 bases). CDR1 and CDR2 from the germline V gene are MGHDK and SYGVNS. This CDR3 contains 18 residues. V lost 2 bases, J lost 1 base, and 21 bases lay in between. The CDR3 loop is CASSEKRGGQLHSYEQYF. In DNA form, the CDR3 reads TGTGCCAGCAGTGAAAAGAGGGGGGGCCAGTTACATTCCTACGAGCAGTACTTC.